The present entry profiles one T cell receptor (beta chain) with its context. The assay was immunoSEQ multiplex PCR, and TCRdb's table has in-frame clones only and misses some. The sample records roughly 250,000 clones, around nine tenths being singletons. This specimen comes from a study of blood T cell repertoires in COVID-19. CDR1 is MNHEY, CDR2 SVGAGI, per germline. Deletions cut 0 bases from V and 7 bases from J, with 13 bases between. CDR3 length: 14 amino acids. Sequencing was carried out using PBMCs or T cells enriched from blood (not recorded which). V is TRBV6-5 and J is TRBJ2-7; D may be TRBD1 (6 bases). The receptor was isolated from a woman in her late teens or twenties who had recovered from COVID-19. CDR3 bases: TGTGCCAGCAGTTACTCTACAGGGCCCGTGGAGCAGTACTTC. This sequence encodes CASSYSTGPVEQYF.